This TCR beta chain appears in the sequencing data of a study of technical replicates of blood from a few donors listed by TCRdb under 2017. Note on this clone: What antigen it recognizes has not been identified. One base away there is no much larger clone; base qualities are not given.

Relative to germline, V is 6 bases shorter and J is 10 bases shorter, with 18 bases between their ends. CDR1 and CDR2 were assigned from the germline V gene as MDHEN and SYDVKM. The CDR3 runs 14 residues from the cysteine to the phenylalanine. This entry keeps only the CDR3 DNA: 42 bases, framed from base 1. The library relied on the immunoSEQ multiplex PCR assay. Drawn from immuneACCESS, this table holds only the in-frame rearrangements with V and J called that TCRdb kept. Clones are partly lost; checked studies trace under half to an unresolved V gene and leave the rest unexplained. The sample has 60,000 to 80,000 clones on record, 92% of them singletons. In total, the top ten clones hold about 0.38% of the sample.

The receptor chain draws on TRBV28 and TRBJ1-4; TRBD1 is a possible D gene, resting on 6 matching bases. The sample taken for sequencing was T cells isolated from PBMCs. This TCR was sampled from a human donor in good health. The nucleotide sequence reads as follows: TGTGCCAGCAGCCAAGGGGGACCCGAGCCAAAACTGTTTTTT. This is translated as CASSQGGPEPKLFF.